This T cell receptor beta chain was identified during a study of T cells after yellow fever vaccination. TCRdb processed the 5' RACE reads anew with MiXCR; each CDR3 protein has one entry. The sample yields more than 200,000 distinct CDR3 sequences, 3.6% seen once. V shed 10 bases, J shed 5 bases, and the junction held 9 bases outside the gene matches. Germline CDR1 is ENHRY and CDR2 is SYGVKD. The CDR3 is made up of 13 amino acids. This clonotype was picked up many times. This TCR was recovered from a man younger than 35 who received the YFV17D yellow fever vaccine. Sample: PBMCs, taken 15 days after the yellow fever booster vaccination. V gene TRBV10-3 combines with J gene TRBJ2-5, with 8 bases aligning to TRBD2. Written as DNA, the CDR3 is TGTGCCACCGAAGAGCGGGGGAAGGAGACCCAGTACTTC. Its translation is CATEERGKETQYF.